This TCR beta chain appears in the sequencing data of a study of glioma-infiltrating T cells. This clonotype was found many times. The target antigen is unknown. Using RNA template, CDR3s of TCR alpha and beta were amplified with iRepertoire arm-PCR. Input was roughly 100-450 ng of tissue mRNA or PBMC total RNA. TCRdb called the multiplex PCR reads again in MiXCR, with one record for every CDR3 protein. The sample consists of 100,000 to 150,000 distinct CDR3 sequences, 24% of them appearing once. Between the trimmed V and J ends, which lost 5 bases and 3 bases, there was a span of 16 bases. This CDR3 spans 15 amino acids. Germline V CDR1 and CDR2: MNHNS, SASEGT. The study, taken as a whole, reports: Tissue-blood divergence was below expectation in non-neoplastic patients, above in gliomas. Very few CDR3 sequences were shared between tissue and blood.

The sequenced material came from glioma tissue, nonneoplastic brain tissue, or PBMCs (not recorded which). The chain joins TRBV6-1 to TRBJ1-2; TRBD1 is a possible D gene (5 bases). This clonotype was obtained from a human donor with low-grade glioma or glioblastoma, undergoing nonglioma brain surgery, or in good health (not recorded which). The DNA of the CDR3 is TGTGCCAGCAGTCCCGACAGTGGATTGGACTATGGCTACACCTTC. This translates into CASSPDSGLDYGYTF.